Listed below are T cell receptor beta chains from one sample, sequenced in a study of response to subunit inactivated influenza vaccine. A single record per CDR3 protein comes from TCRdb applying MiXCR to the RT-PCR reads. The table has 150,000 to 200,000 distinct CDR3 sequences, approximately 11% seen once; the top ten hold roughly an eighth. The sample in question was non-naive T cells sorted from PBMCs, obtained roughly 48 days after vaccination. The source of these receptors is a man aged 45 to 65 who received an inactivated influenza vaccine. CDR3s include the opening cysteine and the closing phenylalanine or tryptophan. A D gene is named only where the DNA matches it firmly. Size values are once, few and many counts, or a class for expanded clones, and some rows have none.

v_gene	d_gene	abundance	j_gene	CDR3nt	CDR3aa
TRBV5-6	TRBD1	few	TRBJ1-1	TGTGCCAGCAGCTTGACGACAGGGGGGAACACTGAAGCTTTCTTT	CASSLTTGGNTEAFF
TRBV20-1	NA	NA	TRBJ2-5	TGCAGTGCTAGACCCATTCGACGGGACCAAGAGACCCAGTACTTC	CSARPIRRDQETQYF
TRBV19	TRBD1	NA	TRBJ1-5	TGTGCCAGTAAAGGGGGGGACAGGGGGCAGCAGCCCCAGCATTTT	CASKGGDRGQQPQHF
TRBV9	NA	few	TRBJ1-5	TGTGCCAGCAGTGAGGGGGTTAGCAATCAGCCCCAGCATTTT	CASSEGVSNQPQHF
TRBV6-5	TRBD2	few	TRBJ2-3	TGTGCCAGCAGACCTCGGACTAGGTCGGATACGCAGTATTTT	CASRPRTRSDTQYF
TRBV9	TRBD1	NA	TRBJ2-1	TGTGCCAGCAGCGTAGAGGCTGGGAGCAGGGGGCGGCAGTTCTTC	CASSVEAGSRGRQFF
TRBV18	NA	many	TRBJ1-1	TGTGCCAGCTCACCTCCACAGGGCCTGAACACTGAAGCTTTCTTT	CASSPPQGLNTEAFF
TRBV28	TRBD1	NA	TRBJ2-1	TGTGCCAGCAGTTTATTCCGGGACAGCTACAATGAGCAGTTCTTC	CASSLFRDSYNEQFF
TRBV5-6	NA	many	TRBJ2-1	TGTGCCAGCAGCTCGCAACTTCGGATAAAGAGGTCCTACAATGAGCAGTTCTTC	CASSSQLRIKRSYNEQFF
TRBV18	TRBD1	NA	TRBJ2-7	TGTGCCAGCTCACCACTTGAGACAGGGGCCTCCTACGAGCAGTACTTC	CASSPLETGASYEQYF
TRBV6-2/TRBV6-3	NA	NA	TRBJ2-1	TGTGCCAGCAGCAAACCCGATGAGCAGTTCTTC	CASSKPDEQFF
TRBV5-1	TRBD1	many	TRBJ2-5	TGCGCCAGCAGCTTGGGGACAGGGGGAGAGACCCAGTACTTC	CASSLGTGGETQYF
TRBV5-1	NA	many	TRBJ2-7	TGCGCCAGCAGCTCCACTTTTCGGGGATCTTACGAGCAGTACTTC	CASSSTFRGSYEQYF
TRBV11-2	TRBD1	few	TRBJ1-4	TGTGCCAGCAGCTTTATAGGGACAGGGCCTCTCGCAACTAATGAAAAACTGTTTTTT	CASSFIGTGPLATNEKLFF
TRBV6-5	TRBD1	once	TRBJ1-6	TGTGCCAGCAGTTACTTAGGGCAGGGGGGAAATTATAATTCACCCCTCCACTTT	CASSYLGQGGNYNSPLHF
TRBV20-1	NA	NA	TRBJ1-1	TGCAGTGCTAGAGATCAGGTGGGGGGCACTGAAGCTTTCTTT	CSARDQVGGTEAFF
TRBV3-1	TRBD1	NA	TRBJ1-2	TGTGCCAGCAGCCAAGCCACAGGGGTGGTCTATGGCTACACCTTC	CASSQATGVVYGYTF
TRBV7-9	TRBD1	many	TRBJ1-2	TGTGCCAGCGGACAGGGGGCTAACTATGGCTACACCTTC	CASGQGANYGYTF
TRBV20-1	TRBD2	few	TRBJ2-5	TGCAGTGCTAGGGGTCGAGCGGGGACTTCACAAGAGACCCAGTACTTC	CSARGRAGTSQETQYF
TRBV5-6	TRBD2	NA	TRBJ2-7	TGTGCCAGCAGCCGACTAGCGGGAGTCGCAGACGAGCAGTACTTC	CASSRLAGVADEQYF
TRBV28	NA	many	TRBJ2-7	TGTGCCAGCAGGCTAGTGGCAGGGTCAGGCGAGCAGTACTTC	CASRLVAGSGEQYF
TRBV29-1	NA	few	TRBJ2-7	TGCAGCGTTGAAGTTGGGGGGAGTGTGGACGAGCAGTACTTC	CSVEVGGSVDEQYF
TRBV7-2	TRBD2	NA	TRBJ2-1	TGTCCCAGCAGCTTAGCGGGGGCGGGGCTATCCTACAATGAGCAGTTCTTC	CPSSLAGAGLSYNEQFF
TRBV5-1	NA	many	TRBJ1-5	TGCGCCAGCAGCTTGATGTCTGGGGACAATCAGCCCCAGCATTTT	CASSLMSGDNQPQHF
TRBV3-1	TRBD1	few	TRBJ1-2	TGTGCCAGCAGCCAAGGGGACAGGGTTGGCTACACCTTC	CASSQGDRVGYTF
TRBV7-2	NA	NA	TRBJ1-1	TGTGCCAGCAGCTACTATCGGAACACTGAAGCTTTCTTT	CASSYYRNTEAFF
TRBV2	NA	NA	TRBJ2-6	TGTGCCAGCAGTGAACGACAGAGCTCTGGGGCCAACGTCCTGACTTTC	CASSERQSSGANVLTF
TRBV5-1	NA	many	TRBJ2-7	TGCGCCAGCAGCTTAAGTGGTCCTGAGGACGAGCAGTACTTC	CASSLSGPEDEQYF
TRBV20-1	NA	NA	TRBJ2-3	TGCAGTGCTAGGGGGGGCCCCACAGATACGCAGTATTTT	CSARGGPTDTQYF
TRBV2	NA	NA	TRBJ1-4	TGTGCCAGCAGTGAGCGGCAGGGTACAGGTGAAAAACTGTTTTTT	CASSERQGTGEKLFF
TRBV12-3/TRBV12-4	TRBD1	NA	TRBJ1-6	TGTGCCAGCAGTTTAACCACCGGGACAGTGTATTCACCCCTCCACTTT	CASSLTTGTVYSPLHF
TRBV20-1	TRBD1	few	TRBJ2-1	TGCAGTGCTAGGGGTGGGACAGACTACAATGAGCAGTTCTTC	CSARGGTDYNEQFF
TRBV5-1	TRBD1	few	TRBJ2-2	TGCGCCAGCAGGGACGGACAGGGGGACACCGGGGAGCTGTTTTTT	CASRDGQGDTGELFF
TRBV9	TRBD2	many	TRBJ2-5	TGTGCCAGCAGCGTAGCTTATTCCGGGGGGGAAGAGACCCAGTACTTC	CASSVAYSGGEETQYF
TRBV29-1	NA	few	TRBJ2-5	TGCAGCGCCGCCGCAGGACCCGGGGGGACCCAGTACTTC	CSAAAGPGGTQYF
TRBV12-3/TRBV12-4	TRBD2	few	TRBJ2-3	TGTGCCAGCAGTTTAGCCTCGGCTAGCGGGGGCAGCACAGATACGCAGTATTTT	CASSLASASGGSTDTQYF
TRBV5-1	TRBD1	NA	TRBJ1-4	TGCGCCAGCAGCCCAAGGACAGGGGACGTCACAACTAATGAAAAACTGTTTTTT	CASSPRTGDVTTNEKLFF
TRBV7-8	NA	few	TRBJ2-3	TGTGCCAGCAGCTTTGTGACAACCACAGATACGCAGTATTTT	CASSFVTTTDTQYF
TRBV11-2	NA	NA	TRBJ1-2	TGTGCCAGCAGCCCCGGACAAAACTATGGCTACACCTTC	CASSPGQNYGYTF
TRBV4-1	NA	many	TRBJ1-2	TGCGCCAGCAGCCAACCGACCAGGGGCGGTGGCTACACCTTC	CASSQPTRGGGYTF
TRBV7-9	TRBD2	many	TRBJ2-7	TGTGCCAGCAGCTTTAGCGGGAGTAGCGACGAGCAGTACTTC	CASSFSGSSDEQYF
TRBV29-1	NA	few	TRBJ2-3	TGCAGCGCGGCCCCTAGCACAGATACGCAGTATTTT	CSAAPSTDTQYF
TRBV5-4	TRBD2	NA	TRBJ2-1	TGTGCCAGCAGGAGCGGGGGCAGTGAGCAGTTCTTC	CASRSGGSEQFF
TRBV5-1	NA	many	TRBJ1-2	TGCGCCAGCAGCCAGGACAGCAACTATGGCTACACCTTC	CASSQDSNYGYTF
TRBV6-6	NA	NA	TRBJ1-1	TGTGCCAGCAGCCTGACAGCGAACACTGAAGCTTTCTTT	CASSLTANTEAFF